The rows below give T cell receptor beta chains drawn from one sample of a study of response to subunit inactivated influenza vaccine. One entry per CDR3 protein, called by TCRdb with MiXCR from the RT-PCR reads. Of just under 250,000 distinct CDR3 sequences in the sample, 12% were seen once. Sequencing was performed on non-naive T cells sorted from PBMCs, taken approximately 15 days before vaccination. These receptors all come from a man in his forties or fifties who received an inactivated influenza vaccine. Both conserved end residues are part of each CDR3. A D gene is named only where the DNA matches it firmly. Clone size appears in some rows only: once, few, many, or a class for an expanded clone.

len	abundance	v_gene	j_gene	d_gene	CDR3aa	CDR3nt
15	NA	TRBV4-3	TRBJ2-1	TRBD2	CASSRGLAGINEQFF	TGCGCCAGCAGCCGCGGACTAGCGGGAATCAATGAGCAGTTCTTC
13	NA	TRBV28	TRBJ2-7	TRBD1	CASSFNRGGEQYF	TGTGCCAGCAGTTTTAACAGGGGCGGCGAGCAGTACTTC
14	NA	TRBV6-2/TRBV6-3	TRBJ2-7	NA	CASSYYGAPYEQYF	TGTGCCAGCAGTTACTACGGCGCGCCCTACGAGCAGTACTTC
17	few	TRBV6-2/TRBV6-3	TRBJ2-7	TRBD2	CASSLTSGRSFSYEQYF	TGTGCCAGCAGTCTGACTAGCGGGAGGTCCTTCTCCTACGAGCAGTACTTC
16	many	TRBV7-2	TRBJ2-7	TRBD2	CASSTISGTSGYEQYF	TGTGCCAGCAGCACAATATCCGGGACTAGCGGCTACGAGCAGTACTTC
16	few	TRBV4-2	TRBJ1-5	NA	CASSQDLTGSNQPQHF	TGTGCCAGCAGCCAAGATCTGACAGGCAGCAATCAGCCCCAGCATTTT
13	NA	TRBV12-3/TRBV12-4	TRBJ1-3	NA	CAGSRSVGNTIYF	TGTGCCGGCAGTCGGTCGGTCGGAAACACCATATATTTT
12	many	TRBV29-1	TRBJ1-1	NA	CSARGGDTEAFF	TGCAGCGCCAGGGGAGGGGACACTGAAGCTTTCTTT
16	few	TRBV4-2	TRBJ2-7	TRBD2	CASSQDLAGARYEQYF	TGTGCCAGCAGCCAGGATCTAGCGGGGGCCCGCTACGAGCAGTACTTC
15	few	TRBV20-1	TRBJ1-1	NA	CSARGDIYLNTEAFF	TGCAGTGCTAGGGGGGACATATACTTGAACACTGAAGCTTTCTTT
14	NA	TRBV6-1	TRBJ1-6	NA	CASTPWESNSPLHF	TGTGCCAGCACCCCGTGGGAAAGTAATTCACCCCTCCACTTT
15	many	TRBV5-1	TRBJ1-6	NA	CASSFTPDRNSPLHF	TGCGCCAGCAGCTTCACCCCAGACAGGAATTCACCCCTCCACTTT
15	NA	TRBV20-1	TRBJ2-7	TRBD2	CSAGTSGTRVDEQYF	TGCAGTGCCGGGACTAGCGGAACCCGGGTCGATGAGCAGTACTTC
14	many	TRBV24-1	TRBJ2-1	TRBD2	CATSGTSGSNEQFF	TGTGCCACCTCTGGGACTAGCGGGAGTAATGAGCAGTTCTTC
15	many	TRBV30	TRBJ1-1	NA	CAWSVGVGRGTEAFF	TGTGCCTGGAGTGTTGGGGTGGGGCGAGGTACTGAAGCTTTCTTT
11	NA	TRBV18	TRBJ2-1	TRBD1	CASSDRAQQFF	TGTGCCAGCTCTGACAGGGCCCAGCAGTTCTTC
14	NA	TRBV10-3	TRBJ2-3	NA	CAISQGSWTDTQYF	TGTGCCATCAGCCAGGGTAGTTGGACAGATACGCAGTATTTT
17	many	TRBV4-3	TRBJ2-7	NA	CASSQDYPGVSSYEQYF	TGCGCCAGCAGCCAAGATTACCCGGGGGTGAGCTCCTACGAGCAGTACTTC
12	many	TRBV3-1	TRBJ2-7	NA	CASSADSYEQYF	TGTGCCAGCAGCGCGGACAGCTACGAGCAGTACTTC
15	NA	TRBV5-1	TRBJ1-6	TRBD1	CASSSDRARGSPLHF	TGCGCCAGCAGCTCTGACAGGGCTCGGGGGTCACCCCTCCACTTT